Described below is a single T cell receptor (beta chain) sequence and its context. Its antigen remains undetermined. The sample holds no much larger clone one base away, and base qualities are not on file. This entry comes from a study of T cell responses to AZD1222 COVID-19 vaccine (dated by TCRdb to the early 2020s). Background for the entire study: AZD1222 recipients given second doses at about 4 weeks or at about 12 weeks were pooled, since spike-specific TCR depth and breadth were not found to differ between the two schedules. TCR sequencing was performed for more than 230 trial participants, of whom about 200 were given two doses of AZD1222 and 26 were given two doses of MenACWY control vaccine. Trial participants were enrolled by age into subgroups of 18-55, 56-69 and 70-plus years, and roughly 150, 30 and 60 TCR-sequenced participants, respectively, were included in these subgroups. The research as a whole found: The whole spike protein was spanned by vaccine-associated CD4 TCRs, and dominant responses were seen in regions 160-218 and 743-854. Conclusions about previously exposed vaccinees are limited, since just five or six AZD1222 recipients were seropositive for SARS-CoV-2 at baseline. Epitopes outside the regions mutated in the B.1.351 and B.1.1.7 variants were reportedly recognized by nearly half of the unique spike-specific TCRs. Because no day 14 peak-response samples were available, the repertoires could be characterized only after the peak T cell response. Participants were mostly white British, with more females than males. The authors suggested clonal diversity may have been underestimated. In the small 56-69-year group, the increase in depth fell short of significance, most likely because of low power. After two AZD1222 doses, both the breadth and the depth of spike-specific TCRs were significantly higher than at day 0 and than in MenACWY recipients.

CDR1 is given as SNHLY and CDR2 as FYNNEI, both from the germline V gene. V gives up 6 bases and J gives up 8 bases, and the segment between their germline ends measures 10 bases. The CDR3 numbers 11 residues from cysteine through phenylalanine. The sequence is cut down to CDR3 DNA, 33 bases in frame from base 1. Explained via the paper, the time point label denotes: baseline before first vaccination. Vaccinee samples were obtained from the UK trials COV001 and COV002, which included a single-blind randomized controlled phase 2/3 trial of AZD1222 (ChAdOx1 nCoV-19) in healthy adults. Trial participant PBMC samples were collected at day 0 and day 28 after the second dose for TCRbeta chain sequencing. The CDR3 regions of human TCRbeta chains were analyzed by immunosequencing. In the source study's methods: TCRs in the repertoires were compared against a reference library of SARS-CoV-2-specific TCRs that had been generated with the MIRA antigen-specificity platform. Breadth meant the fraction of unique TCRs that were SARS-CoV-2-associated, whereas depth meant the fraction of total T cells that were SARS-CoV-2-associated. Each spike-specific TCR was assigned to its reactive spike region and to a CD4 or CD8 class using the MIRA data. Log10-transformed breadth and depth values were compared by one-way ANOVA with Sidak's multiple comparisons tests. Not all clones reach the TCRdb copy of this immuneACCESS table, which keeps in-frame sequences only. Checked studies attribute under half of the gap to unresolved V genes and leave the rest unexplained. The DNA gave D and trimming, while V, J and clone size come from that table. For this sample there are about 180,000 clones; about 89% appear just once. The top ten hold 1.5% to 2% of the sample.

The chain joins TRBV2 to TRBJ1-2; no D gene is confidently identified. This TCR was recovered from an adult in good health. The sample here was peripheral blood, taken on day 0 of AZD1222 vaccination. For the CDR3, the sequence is CASSPVGGYTF. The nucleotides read TGTGCCAGCAGCCCCGTGGGAGGCTACACCTTC.